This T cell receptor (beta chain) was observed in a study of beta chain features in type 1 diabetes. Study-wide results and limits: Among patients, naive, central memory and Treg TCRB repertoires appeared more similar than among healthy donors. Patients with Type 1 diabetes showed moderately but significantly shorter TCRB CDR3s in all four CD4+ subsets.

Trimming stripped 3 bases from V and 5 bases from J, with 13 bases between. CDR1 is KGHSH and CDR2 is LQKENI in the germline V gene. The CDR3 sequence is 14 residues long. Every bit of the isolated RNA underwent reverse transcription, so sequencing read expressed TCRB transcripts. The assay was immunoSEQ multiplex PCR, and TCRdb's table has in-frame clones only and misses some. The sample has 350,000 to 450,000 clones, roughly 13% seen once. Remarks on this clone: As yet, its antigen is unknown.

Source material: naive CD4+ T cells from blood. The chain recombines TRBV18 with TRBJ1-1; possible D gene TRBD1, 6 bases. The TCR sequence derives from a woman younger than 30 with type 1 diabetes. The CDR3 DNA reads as TGTGCCAGCTCACCGAACGAGGGGGGGACTGAAGCTTTCTTT. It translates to CASSPNEGGTEAFF.